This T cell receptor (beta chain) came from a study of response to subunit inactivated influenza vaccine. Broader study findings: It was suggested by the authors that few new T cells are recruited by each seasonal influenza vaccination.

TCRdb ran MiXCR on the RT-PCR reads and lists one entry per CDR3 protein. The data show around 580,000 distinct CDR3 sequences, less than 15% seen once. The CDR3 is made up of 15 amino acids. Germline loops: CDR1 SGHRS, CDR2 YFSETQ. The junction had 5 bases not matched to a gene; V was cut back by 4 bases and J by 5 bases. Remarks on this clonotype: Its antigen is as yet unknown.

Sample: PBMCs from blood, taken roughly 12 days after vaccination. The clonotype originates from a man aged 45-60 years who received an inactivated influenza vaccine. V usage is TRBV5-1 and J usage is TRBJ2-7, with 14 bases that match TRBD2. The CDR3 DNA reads TGCGCCAGCAGCCTGGGACTAGCGGGAGTCGACGAGCAGTACTTC. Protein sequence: CASSLGLAGVDEQYF.